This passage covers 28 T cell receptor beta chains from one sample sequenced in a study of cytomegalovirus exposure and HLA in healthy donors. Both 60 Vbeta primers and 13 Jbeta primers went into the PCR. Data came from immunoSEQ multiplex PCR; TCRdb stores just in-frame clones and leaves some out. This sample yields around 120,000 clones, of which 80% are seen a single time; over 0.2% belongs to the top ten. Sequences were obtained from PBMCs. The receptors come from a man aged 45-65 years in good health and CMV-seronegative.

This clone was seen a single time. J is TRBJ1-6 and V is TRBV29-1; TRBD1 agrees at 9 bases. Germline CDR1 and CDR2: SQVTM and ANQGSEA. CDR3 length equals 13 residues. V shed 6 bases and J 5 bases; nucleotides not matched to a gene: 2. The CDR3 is CSVRTGDNSPLHF. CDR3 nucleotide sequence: TGCAGCGTAAGGACAGGGGATAATTCACCCCTCCACTTT.

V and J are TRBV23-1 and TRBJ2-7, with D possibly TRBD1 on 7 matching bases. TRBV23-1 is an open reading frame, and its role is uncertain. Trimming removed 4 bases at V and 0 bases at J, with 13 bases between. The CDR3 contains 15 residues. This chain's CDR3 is CASSPGDSYSYEQYF. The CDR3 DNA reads TGCGCCAGCAGTCCGGGGGACAGCTACTCCTACGAGCAGTACTTC.

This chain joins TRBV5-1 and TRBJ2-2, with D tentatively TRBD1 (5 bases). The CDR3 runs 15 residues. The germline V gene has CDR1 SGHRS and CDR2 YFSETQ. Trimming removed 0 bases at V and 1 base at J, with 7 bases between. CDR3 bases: TGCGCCAGCAGCTTGGCTACAGGGAACACCGGGGAGCTGTTTTTT. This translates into CASSLATGNTGELFF.

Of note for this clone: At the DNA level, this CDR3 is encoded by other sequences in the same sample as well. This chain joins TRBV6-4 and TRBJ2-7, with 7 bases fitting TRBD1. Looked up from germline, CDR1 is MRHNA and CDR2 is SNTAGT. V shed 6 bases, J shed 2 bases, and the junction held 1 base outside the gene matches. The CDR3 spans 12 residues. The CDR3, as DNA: TGTGCCAGCAGGGGACAGACCTACGAGCAGTACTTC. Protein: CASRGQTYEQYF.

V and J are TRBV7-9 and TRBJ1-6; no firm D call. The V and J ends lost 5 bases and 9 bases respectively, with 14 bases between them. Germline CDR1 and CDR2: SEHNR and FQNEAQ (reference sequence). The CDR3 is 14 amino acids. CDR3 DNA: TGTGCCAGCAGCGGCGCGAGTGGGCTTTCACCCCTCCACTTT. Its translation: CASSGASGLSPLHF.

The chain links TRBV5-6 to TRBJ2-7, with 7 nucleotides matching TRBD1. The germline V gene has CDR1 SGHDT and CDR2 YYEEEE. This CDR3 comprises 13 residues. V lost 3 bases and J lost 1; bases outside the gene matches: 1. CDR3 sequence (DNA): TGTGCCAGCAGCTGGGACAGATCCTACGAGCAGTACTTC. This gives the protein CASSWDRSYEQYF.

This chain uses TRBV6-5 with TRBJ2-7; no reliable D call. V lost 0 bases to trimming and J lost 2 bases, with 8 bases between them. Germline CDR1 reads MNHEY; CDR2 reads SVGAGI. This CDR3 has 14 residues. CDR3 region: CASSYSSGPYEQYF. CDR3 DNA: TGTGCCAGCAGTTACTCGTCAGGCCCCTACGAGCAGTACTTC.

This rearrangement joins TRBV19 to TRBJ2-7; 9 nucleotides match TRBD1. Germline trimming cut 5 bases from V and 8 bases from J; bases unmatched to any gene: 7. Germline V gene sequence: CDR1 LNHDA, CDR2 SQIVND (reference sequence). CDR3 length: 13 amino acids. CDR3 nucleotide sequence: TGTGCCAGTAGTGCCGGGACAGGGTTTCAGCAGTACTTC. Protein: CASSAGTGFQQYF.

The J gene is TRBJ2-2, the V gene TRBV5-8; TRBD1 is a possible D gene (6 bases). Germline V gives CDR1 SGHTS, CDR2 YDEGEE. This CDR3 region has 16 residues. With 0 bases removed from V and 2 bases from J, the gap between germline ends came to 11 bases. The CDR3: CASSLAGTPNTGELFF. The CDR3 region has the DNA TGTGCCAGCAGCTTGGCGGGGACACCTAACACCGGGGAGCTGTTTTTT.

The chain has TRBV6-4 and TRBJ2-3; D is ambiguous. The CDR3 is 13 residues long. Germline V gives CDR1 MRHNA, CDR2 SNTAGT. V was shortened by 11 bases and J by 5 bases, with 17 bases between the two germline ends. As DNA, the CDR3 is TGTGCCGGCTCGGTACAGTACCAAGATACGCAGTATTTT. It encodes CAGSVQYQDTQYF.

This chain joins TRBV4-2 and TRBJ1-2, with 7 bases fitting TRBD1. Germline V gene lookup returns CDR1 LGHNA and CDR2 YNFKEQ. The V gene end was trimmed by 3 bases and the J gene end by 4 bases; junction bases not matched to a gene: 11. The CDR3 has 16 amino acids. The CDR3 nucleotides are TGTGCCAGCAGCCAGGGACCGGCACAGGGGCGCTATGGCTACACCTTC. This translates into CASSQGPAQGRYGYTF.

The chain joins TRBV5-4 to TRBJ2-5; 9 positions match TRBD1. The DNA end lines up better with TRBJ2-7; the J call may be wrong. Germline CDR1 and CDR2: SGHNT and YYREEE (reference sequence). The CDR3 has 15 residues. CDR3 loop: CASSLTRDRAYEQYF. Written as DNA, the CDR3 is TGTGCCAGCAGCTTGACCCGGGACAGGGCCTACGAGCAGTACTTC.

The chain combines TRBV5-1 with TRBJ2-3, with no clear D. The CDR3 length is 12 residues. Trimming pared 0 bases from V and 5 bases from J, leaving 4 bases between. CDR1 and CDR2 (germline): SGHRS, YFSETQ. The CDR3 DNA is TGCGCCAGCAGCTTGGGCGGAGATACGCAGTATTTT. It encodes CASSLGGDTQYF.

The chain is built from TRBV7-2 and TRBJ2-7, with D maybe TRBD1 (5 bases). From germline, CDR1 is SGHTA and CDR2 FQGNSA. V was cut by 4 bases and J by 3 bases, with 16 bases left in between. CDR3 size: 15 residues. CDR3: CASSYLQGPYYEQYF. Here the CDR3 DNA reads TGTGCCAGCAGCTACCTGCAGGGCCCCTACTACGAGCAGTACTTC.

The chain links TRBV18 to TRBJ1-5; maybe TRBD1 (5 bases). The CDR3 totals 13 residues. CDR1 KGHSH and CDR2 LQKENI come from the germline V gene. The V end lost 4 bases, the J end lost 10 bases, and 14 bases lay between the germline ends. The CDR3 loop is CASSQTGASPQHF. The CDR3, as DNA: TGTGCCAGCTCACAAACTGGGGCCAGCCCCCAGCATTTT.

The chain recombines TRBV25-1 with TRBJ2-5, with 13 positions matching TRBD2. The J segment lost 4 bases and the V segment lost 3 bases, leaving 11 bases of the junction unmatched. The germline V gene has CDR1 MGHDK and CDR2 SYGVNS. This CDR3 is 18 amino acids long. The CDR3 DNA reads TGTGCCAGCAGTGATAGGCGACTAGCGGGGGGTTCGGGAGAGACCCAGTACTTC. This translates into CASSDRRLAGGSGETQYF. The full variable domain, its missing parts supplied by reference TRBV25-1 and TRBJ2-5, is EADIYQTPRYLVIGTGKKITLECSQTMGHDKMYWYQQDPGMELHLIHYSYGVNSTEKGDLSSESTVSRIRTEHFPLTLESARPSHTSQYLCASSDRRLAGGSGETQYFGPGTRLLVL.

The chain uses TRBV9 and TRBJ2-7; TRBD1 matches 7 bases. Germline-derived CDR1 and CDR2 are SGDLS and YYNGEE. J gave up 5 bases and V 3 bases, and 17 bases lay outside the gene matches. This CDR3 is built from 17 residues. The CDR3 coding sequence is TGTGCCAGCAGCGGATCAGAAGGGGGCTCGGTGCTGGACGAGCAGTACTTC. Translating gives CASSGSEGGSVLDEQYF.

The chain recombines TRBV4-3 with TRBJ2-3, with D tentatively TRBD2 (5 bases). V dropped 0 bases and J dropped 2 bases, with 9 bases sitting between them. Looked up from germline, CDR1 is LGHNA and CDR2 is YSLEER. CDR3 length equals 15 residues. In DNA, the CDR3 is TGCGCCAGCAGCCAAGATATCGGGAACACAGATACGCAGTATTTT. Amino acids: CASSQDIGNTDTQYF.

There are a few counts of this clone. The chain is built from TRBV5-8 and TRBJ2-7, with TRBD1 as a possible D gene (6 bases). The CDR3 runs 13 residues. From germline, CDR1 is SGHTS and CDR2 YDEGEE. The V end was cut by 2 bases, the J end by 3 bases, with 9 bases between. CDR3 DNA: TGTGCCAGCAGCTTTACAGGGAACTACGAGCAGTACTTC. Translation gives CASSFTGNYEQYF.

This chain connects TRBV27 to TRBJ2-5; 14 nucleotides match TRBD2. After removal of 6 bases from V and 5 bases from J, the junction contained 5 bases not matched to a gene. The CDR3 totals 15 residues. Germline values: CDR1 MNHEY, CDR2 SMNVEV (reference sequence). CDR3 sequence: CASRRTSGGWETQYF. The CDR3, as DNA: TGTGCCAGCAGAAGGACTAGCGGGGGGTGGGAGACCCAGTACTTC.

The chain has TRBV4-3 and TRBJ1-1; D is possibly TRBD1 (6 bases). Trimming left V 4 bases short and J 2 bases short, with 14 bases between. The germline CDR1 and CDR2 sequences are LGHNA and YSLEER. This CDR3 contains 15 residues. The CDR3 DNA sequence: TGCGCCAGCAGCCTGTTTACAGGGACAAACACTGAAGCTTTCTTT. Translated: CASSLFTGTNTEAFF.

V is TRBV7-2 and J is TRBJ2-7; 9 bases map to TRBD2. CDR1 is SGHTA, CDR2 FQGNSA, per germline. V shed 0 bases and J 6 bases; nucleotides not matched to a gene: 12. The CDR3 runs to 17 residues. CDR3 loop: CASSLAPPSGGSGEQYF. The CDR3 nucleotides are TGTGCCAGCAGCTTAGCGCCGCCAAGCGGGGGGAGTGGCGAGCAGTACTTC.

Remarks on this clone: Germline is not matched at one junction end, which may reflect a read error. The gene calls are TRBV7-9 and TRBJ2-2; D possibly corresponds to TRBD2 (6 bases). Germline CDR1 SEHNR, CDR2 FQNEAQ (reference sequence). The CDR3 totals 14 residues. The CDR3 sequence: CSSRRDPNTGELFF. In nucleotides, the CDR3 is TGTTCCAGCAGGAGGGATCCCAACACCGGGGAGCTGTTTTTT.

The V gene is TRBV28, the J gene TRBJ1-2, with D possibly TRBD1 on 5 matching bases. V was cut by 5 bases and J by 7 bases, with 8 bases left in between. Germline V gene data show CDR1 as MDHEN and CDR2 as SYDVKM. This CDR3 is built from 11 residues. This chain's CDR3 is CASSKGFGYTF. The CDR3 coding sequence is TGTGCCAGCAGTAAGGGGTTTGGCTACACCTTC.

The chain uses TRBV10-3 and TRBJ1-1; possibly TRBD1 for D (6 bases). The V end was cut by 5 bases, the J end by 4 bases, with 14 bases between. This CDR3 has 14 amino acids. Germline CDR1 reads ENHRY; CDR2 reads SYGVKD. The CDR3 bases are TGTGCCATCAGTCAACAGGGATGGAGCACTGAAGCTTTCTTT. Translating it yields CAISQQGWSTEAFF.

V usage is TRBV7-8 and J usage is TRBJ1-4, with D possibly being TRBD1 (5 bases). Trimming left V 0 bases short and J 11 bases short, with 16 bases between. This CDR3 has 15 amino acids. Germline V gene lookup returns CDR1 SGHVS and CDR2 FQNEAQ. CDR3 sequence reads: CASSLASGHEKKLFF. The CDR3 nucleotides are TGTGCCAGCAGCTTAGCTAGTGGACATGAGAAGAAACTGTTTTTT.

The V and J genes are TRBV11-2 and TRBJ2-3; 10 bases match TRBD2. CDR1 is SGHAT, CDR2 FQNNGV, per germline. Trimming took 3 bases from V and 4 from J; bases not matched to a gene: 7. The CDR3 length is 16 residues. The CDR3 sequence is CASSFDRAGGADTQYF. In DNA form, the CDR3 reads TGTGCCAGCAGCTTCGATCGAGCGGGAGGGGCAGATACGCAGTATTTT. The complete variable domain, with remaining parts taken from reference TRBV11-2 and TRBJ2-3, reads EAGVAQSPRYKIIEKRQSVAFWCNPISGHATLYWYQQILGQGPKLLIQFQNNGVVDDSQLPKDRFSAERLKGVDSTLKIQPAKLEDSAVYLCASSFDRAGGADTQYFGPGTRLTVL.

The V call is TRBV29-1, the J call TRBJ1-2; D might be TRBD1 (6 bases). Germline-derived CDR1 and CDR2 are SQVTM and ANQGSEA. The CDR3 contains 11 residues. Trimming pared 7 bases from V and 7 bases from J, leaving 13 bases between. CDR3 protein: CSAVGASGYTF. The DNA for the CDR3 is TGCAGCGCGGTGGGGGCGTCTGGCTACACCTTC.